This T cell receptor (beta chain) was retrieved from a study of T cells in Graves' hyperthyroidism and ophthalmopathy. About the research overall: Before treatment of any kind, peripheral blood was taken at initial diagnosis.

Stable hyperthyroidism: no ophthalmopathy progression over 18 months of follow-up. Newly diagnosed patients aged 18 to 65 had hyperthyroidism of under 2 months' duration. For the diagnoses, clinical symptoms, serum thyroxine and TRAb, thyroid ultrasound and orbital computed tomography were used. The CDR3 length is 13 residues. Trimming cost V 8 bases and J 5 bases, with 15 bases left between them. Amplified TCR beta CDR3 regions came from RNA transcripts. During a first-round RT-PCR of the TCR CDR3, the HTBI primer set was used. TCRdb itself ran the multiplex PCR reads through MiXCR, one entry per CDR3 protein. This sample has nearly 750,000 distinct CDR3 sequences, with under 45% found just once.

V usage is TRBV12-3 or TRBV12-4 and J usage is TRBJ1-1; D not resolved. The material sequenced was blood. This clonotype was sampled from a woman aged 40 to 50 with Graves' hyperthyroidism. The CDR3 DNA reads TGTGCCAGCGTCGGTGGGGTGAGGACTGAAGCTTTCTTT. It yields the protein CASVGGVRTEAFF.